The following is a T cell receptor (beta chain) sequence with its context. Its antigen is unknown. A single base separates this from a much larger clone, so it may be a read error. These data originate in a study of breast tumors, draining lymph nodes, adjacent tissues. The study's findings and limits: Tumor and nontumor repertoires were significantly more similar in luminal-like than in basal-like breast cancer. Tumor repertoires ranked between lymph nodes and nontumor tissue in diversity, with V and J gene preferences. That most tumor T cells come from lymph nodes remained unproven. Findings are consistent with lymph node origin and intratumoral expansion of most tumor T cells.

TCRdb recomputed calls from the multiplex PCR reads with MiXCR, one row per CDR3 protein. The sample yields under 80,000 distinct CDR3 sequences, approximately 40% seen once. Sequencing used breast tumor tissue. This sequence was found in a female donor with breast cancer. Some clones in this sample may be carry-over from other donors' samples.

In nucleotides, the CDR3 is TGCGCCAGCAGCGCACAGGCCATGAACACTGAAGCTTTCTTT. It encodes CASSAQAMNTEAFF. V and J are TRBV5-1 and TRBJ1-1; the D gene is possibly TRBD1 (5 bases). Germline CDR1 is SGHRS and CDR2 is YFSETQ. The CDR3 loop spans 14 amino acids. The ends were cut back, 4 bases at V and 0 bases at J, with 10 bases in the middle.